The 5 T cell receptor beta chains below come from one sample, sequenced in a study of cytomegalovirus exposure and HLA in healthy donors. The data were produced by immunoSEQ multiplex PCR, yet TCRdb's version contains in-frame clones alone and is incomplete. The data show about 110,000 clones, approximately 94% seen once. The specimen was PBMCs. The receptors here all came from a woman in her late teens or twenties in good health and CMV-seronegative.

The chain is built from TRBV10-3 and TRBJ2-6; 7 bases are a match to TRBD1. CDR1 is ENHRY and CDR2 is SYGVKD in the germline V gene. The V segment lost 5 bases and the J segment 2 bases; nucleotides outside the gene matches: 3. The CDR3 has 15 residues. This CDR3 is CAISSQGAGANVLTF. The DNA for the CDR3 is TGTGCCATCAGTTCGCAGGGGGCTGGGGCCAACGTCCTGACTTTC.

The CDR3: CASSLFTGDSYNEQFF. CDR3 DNA: TGTGCCAGCAGTTTATTTACGGGGGACTCCTACAATGAGCAGTTCTTC. The chain uses TRBV27 and TRBJ2-1, with D maybe TRBD2 (6 bases). Germline V gene data show CDR1 as MNHEY and CDR2 as SMNVEV (reference sequence). V was cut by 1 base and J by 0 bases, with 10 bases left in between. CDR3 size: 16 residues.

This clone was seen more than once but under ten times. This chain links TRBV9 with TRBJ2-3; 9 bases fit TRBD1. V lost 0 bases, J lost 3 bases, and 8 bases stayed unmatched. Per the germline V gene, CDR1 is SGDLS and CDR2 is YYNGEE. The length of the CDR3 is 17 residues. Here the CDR3 reads CASSVGPPGQGTDTQYF. The CDR3 region has the DNA TGTGCCAGCAGCGTAGGGCCCCCGGGACAGGGTACAGATACGCAGTATTTT.

In its sample, this clone was seen once. J is TRBJ2-1 and V is TRBV5-4, with a possible D match to TRBD2 (6 bases). The germline V gene encodes CDR1 SGHNT and CDR2 YYREEE (reference sequence). The CDR3 has 18 amino acids. V was pared by 0 bases and J by 5 bases, with 21 bases between. CDR3 sequence (DNA): TGTGCCAGCAGCTTGGGTATGCGGTTTGGGGGGACGGACAATGAGCAGTTCTTC. It specifies CASSLGMRFGGTDNEQFF.

A single count supports this clone. The chain recombines TRBV6-6 with TRBJ1-3; TRBD1 matches at 8 bases. V lost 10 bases to trimming and J lost 8 bases; unmatched junction nucleotides: 16. The CDR3 has 15 residues. Germline lookup yields CDR1 MNHNY and CDR2 SVGAGI (reference sequence). CDR3 bases: TGTGCCACCGGGGACAGGACCCCCCGACGGGACACCATATATTTT. Translation gives CATGDRTPRRDTIYF.